This is a list of T cell receptor beta chains from one sample in a study of graft-versus-host responses after intestinal transplantation. The antigens of these receptors remain unknown. Assay: immunoSEQ multiplex PCR; the TCRdb copy retains only in-frame clones and omits some. The table records roughly 120,000 clones, about 95% of them present only once. The sample consisted of unstimulated CD8+ T cells sorted from spleen or lymph node cells, taken before intestinal transplant. Receptors were obtained from a human donor who received an intestinal transplant. CDR3s include the opening cysteine and the closing phenylalanine or tryptophan. D genes are given only for firm matches. For some rows the clone size is stated as once, few or many, or as a class when expanded; others skip it.

TRBD2 once TRBJ2-3 TRBV4-3 TGCGCCAGCAGCCAAGCCGGGACTAGCAATACAGATACGCAGTATTTT CASSQAGTSNTDTQYF
NA NA TRBJ2-3 TRBV7-3 TGTGCCAGCAGCTCACCCACCGAGTCGGATACGCAGTATTTT CASSSPTESDTQYF
NA NA TRBJ2-2 TRBV15 TGTGCCACCGTGGGGGGTTACGCGAACACCGGGGAGCTGTTTTTT CATVGGYANTGELFF
NA NA TRBJ1-5 TRBV4-1 TGCGCCAGCAGCCAAGATCCTCGCCGAAATCAGCCCCAGCATTTT CASSQDPRRNQPQHF
TRBD1 NA TRBJ2-2 TRBV4-2 TGTGCCAGCAGCCTAAAAACCGGGACAGGGGTCCACACCGGGGAGCTGTTTTTT CASSLKTGTGVHTGELFF
TRBD1 NA TRBJ1-2 TRBV6-1 TGTGCCAGCAGTGCAGAGGACAGGGGGGTCTATGGCTACACCTTC CASSAEDRGVYGYTF
TRBD2 NA TRBJ2-3 TRBV7-9 TGTGCCAGCAGCCGCGGGGCTAGCGGGAATGAGGATACGCAGTATTTT CASSRGASGNEDTQYF
NA NA TRBJ1-1 TRBV27 TGTGCCAGCAGTTTTACGGAGGGCACTGAAGCTTTCTTT CASSFTEGTEAFF
NA NA TRBJ2-7 TRBV4-1 TGCGCCAGCAGCCAAGTGGCTAGAACGGACGAGCAGTACTTC CASSQVARTDEQYF
NA NA TRBJ1-1 TRBV7-9 TGTGCCAGCAGCTTAATATGGTGGGGGACTGAAGCTTTCTTT CASSLIWWGTEAFF
NA NA TRBJ1-5 TRBV4-1 TGCGCCAGCAGCCAGGACTCTCAGCCCCAGCATTTT CASSQDSQPQHF
TRBD1 NA TRBJ1-5 TRBV5-6 TGTGCCAGCAGTTCATGGGACAGAAATCAGCCCCAGCATTTT CASSSWDRNQPQHF
NA NA TRBJ2-7 TRBV27 TGTGCCAGCAGTTTGGTCCTAGGAAGGTACGAGCAGTACTTC CASSLVLGRYEQYF
NA once TRBJ2-7 TRBV5-6 TGTGCCAGCAGCCGGGGACTTACTTACGAGCAGTACTTC CASSRGLTYEQYF
NA NA TRBJ1-5 TRBV21-1 TGTGCCAGCAGCAAAGCGCTACAGGGTCGGAGCAATCAGCCCCAGCATTTT CASSKALQGRSNQPQHF
NA NA TRBJ2-2 TRBV4-1 TGCGCCAGCAGCCAACCCACCGGGGAGCTGTTTTTT CASSQPTGELFF
TRBD1 NA TRBJ1-1 TRBV15 TGTGCCACCAGCAGAGCGACAGGGCTCAACACTGAAGCTTTCTTT CATSRATGLNTEAFF
NA NA TRBJ1-2 TRBV6-5 TGTGCCAGCAGTTACTCGAGGCCAATCTATGGCTACACCTTC CASSYSRPIYGYTF
TRBD1 NA TRBJ1-1 TRBV19 TGTGCCAGTAGTTCGACCGGGACAGGGGCTGAAGCTTTCTTT CASSSTGTGAEAFF
NA NA TRBJ2-1 TRBV30 TGTGCCTGGAGTTCCACGGACAATGGGGGCAATGAGCAGTTCTTC CAWSSTDNGGNEQFF
TRBD2 NA TRBJ2-7 TRBV30 TGTGCCTGGAGTTTAGCGGGGGTGGTCTACGAGCAGTACTTC CAWSLAGVVYEQYF
NA NA TRBJ2-1 TRBV9 TGTGCCAGCACCAGTAGAGACAATGAGCAGTTCTTC CASTSRDNEQFF
NA NA TRBJ2-5 TRBV6-7 TGTGCCAGCAGTTCCCCCTTCCGGGGCCCCCGGGAGACCCAGTACTTC CASSSPFRGPRETQYF
NA NA TRBJ2-5 TRBV15 TGTGCCACCAGCAGAGATTCTAGGGCGGGAGAGACCCAGTACTTC CATSRDSRAGETQYF
TRBD2 NA TRBJ2-1 TRBV6-6 TGTGCCAGCAGTAGCGGGAGAGTCTCCATCGATGAGCAGTTCTTC CASSSGRVSIDEQFF
NA NA TRBJ2-2 TRBV15 TGTGCCACCAGCACCGGGATATCCACCGGGGAGCTGTTTTTT CATSTGISTGELFF
NA once TRBJ2-7 TRBV4-3 TGCGCCAGCAGCCAGGCCGACTGGGGGCCCTACGAGCAGTACTTC CASSQADWGPYEQYF
NA NA TRBJ2-7 TRBV6-1 TGTGCCAGCAGTGAAGCTGTGGAGGGGTTCTACGAGCAGTACTTC CASSEAVEGFYEQYF
TRBD2 NA TRBJ2-2 TRBV5-1 TGCGCCAGCAGCTTTAGCGGGGCCGGGGAGCTGTTTTTT CASSFSGAGELFF
NA NA TRBJ1-4 TRBV2 TGTGCCAGCAGGAGTGGACCCGGGCGGGAAAAACTGTTTTTT CASRSGPGREKLFF
NA NA TRBJ1-1 TRBV10-2 TGCGCCAGCAGTGACTTCCCTAGGGTGAACACTGAAGCTTTCTTT CASSDFPRVNTEAFF
TRBD2 NA TRBJ2-7 TRBV4-3 TGCGCCAGCAGCCAAGATAGAGGGGCGGGGGGACTCTCCTACGAGCAGTACTTC CASSQDRGAGGLSYEQYF
TRBD1 NA TRBJ2-7 TRBV27 TGTGCCAGCAGTTTATCCCCAGGGGGCCGGGAGCAGTACTTC CASSLSPGGREQYF
NA NA TRBJ2-7 TRBV7-9 TGTGCCAGCAGCTATGGTACATACGAGCAGTACTTC CASSYGTYEQYF
TRBD1 NA TRBJ2-7 TRBV27 TGTGCCAGCAGTTTTGGGACAGCTTACGAGCAGTACTTC CASSFGTAYEQYF
NA NA TRBJ2-5 TRBV7-7 TGTGCTAGCAGCCCGGATGGGGAGACCCAGTACTTC CASSPDGETQYF
NA NA TRBJ1-1 TRBV6-1 TGTGCCAGCAGTACAGGGAACACTGAAGCTTTCTTT CASSTGNTEAFF
NA NA TRBJ1-5 TRBV28 TGTGCCAGCAGTTTATATGGCGGGGCGGGTCAGCCCCAGCATTTT CASSLYGGAGQPQHF
NA once TRBJ2-7 TRBV5-6 TGTGCCAGCAGCTTTGACACGTTGCCGGACGAGCAGTACTTC CASSFDTLPDEQYF
NA NA TRBJ2-5 TRBV2 TGTGCCAGCGTTAGGGGCCCCCAGTACTTC CASVRGPQYF
TRBD2 once TRBJ2-7 TRBV28 TGTGCCAGCAGTTTATTATGGGGGGGAGGGGCCTACGAGCAGTACTTC CASSLLWGGGAYEQYF
TRBD1 NA TRBJ1-1 TRBV5-1 TGCGCCAGCAGCTTCACAGGGGGGATGCCCGTCGGGACTGAAGCTTTCTTT CASSFTGGMPVGTEAFF
NA NA TRBJ1-3 TRBV28 TGTGCCAGCAGTCTCTTGAGCTCTGGAAACACCATATATTTT CASSLLSSGNTIYF
TRBD1 NA TRBJ2-2 TRBV10-3 TGTGCCATCAGTGCAACACAGGGGTTCGCCGGGGAGCTGTTTTTT CAISATQGFAGELFF
TRBD1 NA TRBJ1-4 TRBV6-1 TGTGCCAGCAGTGACCCAGGGGGAGAGGAAAAACTGTTTTTT CASSDPGGEEKLFF
NA NA TRBJ2-1 TRBV7-9 TGTGCCAGCAGCTTAAGAGGGGGGAACAATGAGCAGTTCTTC CASSLRGGNNEQFF
NA NA TRBJ1-5 TRBV27 TGTGCCAGCAGTTTTTCCGGCAGTAGCAATCAGCCCCAGCATTTT CASSFSGSSNQPQHF
NA few TRBJ1-3 TRBV7-9 TGTGCCAGCAGCTTAGACAGCCTCAGAAACACCATATATTTT CASSLDSLRNTIYF
NA NA TRBJ2-2 TRBV9 TGTGCCAGCAGCGTAGGCAGCGGGGAGCTGTTTTTT CASSVGSGELFF
NA once TRBJ1-5 TRBV19 TGTGCCAGTACCCTATGGGGGAGGGCTAGGAATCAGCCCCAGCATTTT CASTLWGRARNQPQHF